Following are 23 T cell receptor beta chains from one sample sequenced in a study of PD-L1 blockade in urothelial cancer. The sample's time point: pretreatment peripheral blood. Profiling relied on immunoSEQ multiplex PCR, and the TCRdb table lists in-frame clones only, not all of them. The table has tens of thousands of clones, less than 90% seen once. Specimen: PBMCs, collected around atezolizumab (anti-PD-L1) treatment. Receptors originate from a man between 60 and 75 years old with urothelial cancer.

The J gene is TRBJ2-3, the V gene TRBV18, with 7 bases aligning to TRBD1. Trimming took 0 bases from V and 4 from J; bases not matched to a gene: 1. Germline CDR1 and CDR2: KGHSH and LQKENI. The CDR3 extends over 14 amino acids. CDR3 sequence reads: CASSPPGQSDTQYF. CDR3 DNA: TGTGCCAGCTCACCACCGGGACAGTCAGATACGCAGTATTTT.

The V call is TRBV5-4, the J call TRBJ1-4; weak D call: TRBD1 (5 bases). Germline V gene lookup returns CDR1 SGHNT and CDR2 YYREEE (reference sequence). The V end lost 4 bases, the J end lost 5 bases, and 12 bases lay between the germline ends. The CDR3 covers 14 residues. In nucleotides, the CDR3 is TGTGCCAGCAGCCCCGCAGGGTCCAATGAAAAACTGTTTTTT. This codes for CASSPAGSNEKLFF. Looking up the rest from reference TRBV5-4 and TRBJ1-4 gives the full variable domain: ETGVTQSPTHLIKTRGQQVTLRCSSQSGHNTVSWYQQALGQGPQFIFQYYREEENGRGNFPPRFSGLQFPNYSSELNVNALELDDSALYLCASSPAGSNEKLFFGSGTQLSVL.

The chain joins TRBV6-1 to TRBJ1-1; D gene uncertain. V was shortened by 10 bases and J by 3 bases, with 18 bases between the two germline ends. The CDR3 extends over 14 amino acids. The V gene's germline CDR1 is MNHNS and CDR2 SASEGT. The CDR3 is CATYFTVVYTEAFF. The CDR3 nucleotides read TGTGCCACCTATTTCACGGTGGTATACACTGAAGCTTTCTTT.

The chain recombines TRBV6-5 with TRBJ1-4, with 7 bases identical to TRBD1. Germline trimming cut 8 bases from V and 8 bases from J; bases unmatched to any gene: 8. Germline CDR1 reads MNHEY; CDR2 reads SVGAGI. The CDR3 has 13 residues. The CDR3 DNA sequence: TGTGCCAGCCGGCGGACAGGAATAGAAAAACTGTTTTTT. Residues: CASRRTGIEKLFF.

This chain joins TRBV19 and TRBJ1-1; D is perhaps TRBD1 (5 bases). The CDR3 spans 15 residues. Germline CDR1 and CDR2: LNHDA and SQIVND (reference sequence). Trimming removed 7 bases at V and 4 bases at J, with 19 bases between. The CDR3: CASTPTALWGTEAFF. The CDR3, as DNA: TGTGCCAGTACCCCGACAGCACTTTGGGGCACTGAAGCTTTCTTT.

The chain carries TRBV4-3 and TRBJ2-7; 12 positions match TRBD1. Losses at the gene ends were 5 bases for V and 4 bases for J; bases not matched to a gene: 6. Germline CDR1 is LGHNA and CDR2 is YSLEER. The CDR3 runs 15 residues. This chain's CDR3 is CASSLGGQGAYEQYF. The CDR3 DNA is TGCGCCAGCAGCTTGGGGGGACAGGGGGCTTACGAGCAGTACTTC.

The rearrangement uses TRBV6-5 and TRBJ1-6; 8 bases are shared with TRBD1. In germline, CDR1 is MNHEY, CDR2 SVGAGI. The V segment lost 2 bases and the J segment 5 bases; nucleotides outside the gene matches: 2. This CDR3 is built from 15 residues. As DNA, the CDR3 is TGTGCCAGCAGTTACGTGACAGGGGATAATTCACCCCTCCACTTT. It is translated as CASSYVTGDNSPLHF.

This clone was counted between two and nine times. The CDR3 reads CASSLTGSGNTIYF. The CDR3 DNA is TGTGCCAGCAGTTTGACAGGGTCTGGAAACACCATATATTTT. The gene calls are TRBV27 and TRBJ1-3; TRBD1 agrees at 7 bases. The J segment lost 1 base and the V segment lost 3 bases, leaving 0 bases of the junction unmatched. The CDR3 contains 14 residues. The germline V gene has CDR1 MNHEY and CDR2 SMNVEV (reference sequence).

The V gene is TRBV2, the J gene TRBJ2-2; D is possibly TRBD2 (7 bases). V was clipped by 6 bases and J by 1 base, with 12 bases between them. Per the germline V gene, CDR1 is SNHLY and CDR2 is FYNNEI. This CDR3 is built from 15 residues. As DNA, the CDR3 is TGTGCCAGCAGGCCCGGGGGGCGGAACACCGGGGAGCTGTTTTTT. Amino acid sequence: CASRPGGRNTGELFF.

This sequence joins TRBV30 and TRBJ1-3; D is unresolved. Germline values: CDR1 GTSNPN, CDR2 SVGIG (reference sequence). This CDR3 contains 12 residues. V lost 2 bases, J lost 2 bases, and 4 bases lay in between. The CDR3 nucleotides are TGTGCCTGGAGTCCAGCTGGAAACACCATATATTTT. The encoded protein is CAWSPAGNTIYF.

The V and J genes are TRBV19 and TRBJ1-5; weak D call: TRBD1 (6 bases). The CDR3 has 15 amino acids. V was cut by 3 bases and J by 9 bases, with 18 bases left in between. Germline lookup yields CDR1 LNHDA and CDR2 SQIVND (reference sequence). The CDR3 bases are TGTGCCAGTAGTATTGCTGGACAGTTTGGCTCGCCCCAGCATTTT. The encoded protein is CASSIAGQFGSPQHF.

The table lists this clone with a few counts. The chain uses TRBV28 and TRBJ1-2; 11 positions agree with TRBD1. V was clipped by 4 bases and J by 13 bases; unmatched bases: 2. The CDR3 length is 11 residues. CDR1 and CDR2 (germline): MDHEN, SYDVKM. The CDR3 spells CASSWGTGGTF. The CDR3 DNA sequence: TGTGCCAGCAGTTGGGGGACAGGGGGCACCTTC.

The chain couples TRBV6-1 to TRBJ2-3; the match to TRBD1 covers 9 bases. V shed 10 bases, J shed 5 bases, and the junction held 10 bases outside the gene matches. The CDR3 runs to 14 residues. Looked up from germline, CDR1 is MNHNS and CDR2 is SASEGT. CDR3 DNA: TGTGCCACCACCGGGACAGGGCAGGGAGATACGCAGTATTTT. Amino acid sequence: CATTGTGQGDTQYF.

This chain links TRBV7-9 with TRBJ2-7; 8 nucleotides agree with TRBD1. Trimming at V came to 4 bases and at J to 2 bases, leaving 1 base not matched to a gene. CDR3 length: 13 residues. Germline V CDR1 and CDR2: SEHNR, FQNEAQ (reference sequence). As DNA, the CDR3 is TGTGCCAGCAGCTCACAGGGGGCCTACGAGCAGTACTTC. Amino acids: CASSSQGAYEQYF.

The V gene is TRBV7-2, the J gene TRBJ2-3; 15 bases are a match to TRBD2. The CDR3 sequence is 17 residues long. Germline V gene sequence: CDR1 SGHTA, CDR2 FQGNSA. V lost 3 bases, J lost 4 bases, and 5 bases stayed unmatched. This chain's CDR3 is CASSLMGLAGGADTQYF. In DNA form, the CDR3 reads TGTGCCAGCAGCTTGATGGGACTAGCGGGGGGCGCAGATACGCAGTATTTT. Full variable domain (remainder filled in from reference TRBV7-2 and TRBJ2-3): GAGVSQSPSNKVTEKGKDVELRCDPISGHTALYWYRQSLGQGLEFLIYFQGNSAPDKSGLPSDRFSAERTGGSVSTLTIQRTQQEDSAVYLCASSLMGLAGGADTQYFGPGTRLTVL.

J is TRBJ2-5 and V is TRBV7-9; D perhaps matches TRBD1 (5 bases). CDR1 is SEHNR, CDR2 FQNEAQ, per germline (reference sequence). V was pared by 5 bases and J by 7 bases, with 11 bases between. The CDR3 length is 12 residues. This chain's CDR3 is CASSGAPRTQYF. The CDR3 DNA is TGTGCCAGCAGCGGGGCCCCGAGGACCCAGTACTTC.

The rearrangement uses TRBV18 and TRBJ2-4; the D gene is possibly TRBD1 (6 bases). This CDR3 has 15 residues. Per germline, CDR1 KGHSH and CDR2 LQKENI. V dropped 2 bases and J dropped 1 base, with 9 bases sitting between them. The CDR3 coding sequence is TGTGCCAGCTCACCAACCACAGGGGCCAAAAACATTCAGTACTTC. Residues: CASSPTTGAKNIQYF.

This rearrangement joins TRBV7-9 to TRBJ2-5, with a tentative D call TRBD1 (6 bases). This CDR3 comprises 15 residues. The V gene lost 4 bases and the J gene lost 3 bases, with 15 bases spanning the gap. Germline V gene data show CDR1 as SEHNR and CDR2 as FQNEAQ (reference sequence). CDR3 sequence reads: CASSSVSRGEETQYF. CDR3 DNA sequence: TGTGCCAGCAGCTCGGTGTCCAGGGGAGAAGAGACCCAGTACTTC.

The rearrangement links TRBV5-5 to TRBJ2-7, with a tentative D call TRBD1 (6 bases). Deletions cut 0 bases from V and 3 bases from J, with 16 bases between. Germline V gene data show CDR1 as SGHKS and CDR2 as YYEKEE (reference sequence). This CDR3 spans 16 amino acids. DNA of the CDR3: TGTGCCAGCAGCTTGGGGTTAACAGGGACCCTCTACGAGCAGTACTTC. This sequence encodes CASSLGLTGTLYEQYF.

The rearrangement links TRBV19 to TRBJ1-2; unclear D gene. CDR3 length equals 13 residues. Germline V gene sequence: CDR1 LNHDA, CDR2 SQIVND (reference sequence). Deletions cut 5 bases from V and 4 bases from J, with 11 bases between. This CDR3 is CASSSFGGYGYTF. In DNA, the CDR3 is TGTGCCAGTAGTTCTTTCGGCGGCTATGGCTACACCTTC.

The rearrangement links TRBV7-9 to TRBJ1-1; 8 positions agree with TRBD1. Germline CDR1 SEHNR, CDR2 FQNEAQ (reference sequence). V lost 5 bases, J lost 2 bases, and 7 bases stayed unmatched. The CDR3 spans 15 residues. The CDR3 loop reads CASSARGQGNTEAFF. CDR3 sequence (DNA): TGTGCCAGCAGCGCCCGCGGACAGGGTAACACTGAAGCTTTCTTT.

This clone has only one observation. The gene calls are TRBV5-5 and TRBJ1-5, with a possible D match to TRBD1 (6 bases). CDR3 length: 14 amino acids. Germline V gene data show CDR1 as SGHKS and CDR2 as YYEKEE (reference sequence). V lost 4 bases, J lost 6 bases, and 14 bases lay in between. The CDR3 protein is CASSVQGSPQPQHF. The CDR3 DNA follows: TGTGCCAGCAGCGTACAGGGATCGCCTCAGCCCCAGCATTTT.

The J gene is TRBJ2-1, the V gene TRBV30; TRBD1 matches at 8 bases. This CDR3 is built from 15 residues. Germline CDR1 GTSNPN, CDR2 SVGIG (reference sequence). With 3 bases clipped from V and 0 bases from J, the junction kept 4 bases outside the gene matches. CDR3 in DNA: TGTGCCTGGAGCACAGGACAGGGCTCCTACAATGAGCAGTTCTTC. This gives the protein CAWSTGQGSYNEQFF.